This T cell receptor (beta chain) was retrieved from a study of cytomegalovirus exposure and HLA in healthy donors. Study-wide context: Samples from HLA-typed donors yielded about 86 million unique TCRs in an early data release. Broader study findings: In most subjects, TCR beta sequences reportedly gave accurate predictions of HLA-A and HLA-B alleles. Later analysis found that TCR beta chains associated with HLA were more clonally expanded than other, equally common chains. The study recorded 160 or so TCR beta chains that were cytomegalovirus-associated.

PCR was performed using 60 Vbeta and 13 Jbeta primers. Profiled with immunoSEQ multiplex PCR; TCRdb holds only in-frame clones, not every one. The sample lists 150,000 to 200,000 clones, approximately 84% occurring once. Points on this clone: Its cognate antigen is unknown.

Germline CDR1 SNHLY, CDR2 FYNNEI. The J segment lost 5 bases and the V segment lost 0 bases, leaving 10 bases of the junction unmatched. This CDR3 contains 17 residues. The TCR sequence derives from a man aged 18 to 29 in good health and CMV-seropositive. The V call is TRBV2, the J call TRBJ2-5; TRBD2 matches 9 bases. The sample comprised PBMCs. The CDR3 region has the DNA TGTGCCAGCAGTGAAGCGCGGGCTAGCGGGGTCCAGGAGACCCAGTACTTC. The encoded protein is CASSEARASGVQETQYF.